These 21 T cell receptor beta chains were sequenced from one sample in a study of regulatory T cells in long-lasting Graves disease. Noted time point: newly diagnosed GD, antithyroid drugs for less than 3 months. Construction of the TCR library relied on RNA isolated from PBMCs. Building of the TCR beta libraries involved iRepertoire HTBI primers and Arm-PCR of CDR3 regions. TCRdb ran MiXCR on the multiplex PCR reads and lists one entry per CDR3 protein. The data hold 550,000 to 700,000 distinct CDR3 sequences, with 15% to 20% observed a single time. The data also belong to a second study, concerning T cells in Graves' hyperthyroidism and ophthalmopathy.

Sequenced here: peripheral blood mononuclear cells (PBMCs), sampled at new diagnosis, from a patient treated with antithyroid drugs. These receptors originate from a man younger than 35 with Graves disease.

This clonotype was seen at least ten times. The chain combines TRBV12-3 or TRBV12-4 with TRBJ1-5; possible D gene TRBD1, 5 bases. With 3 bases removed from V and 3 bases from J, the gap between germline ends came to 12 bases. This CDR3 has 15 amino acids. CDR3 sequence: CASSLGRAVNQPQHF. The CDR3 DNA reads TGTGCCAGCAGTTTGGGCAGGGCCGTCAATCAGCCCCAGCATTTT.

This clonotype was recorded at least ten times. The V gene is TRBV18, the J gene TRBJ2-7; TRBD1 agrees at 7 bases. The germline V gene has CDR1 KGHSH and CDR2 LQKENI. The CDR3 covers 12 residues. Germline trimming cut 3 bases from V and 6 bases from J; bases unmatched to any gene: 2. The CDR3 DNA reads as TGTGCCAGCTCACCGGGACAGATCGAGCAGTACTTC. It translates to CASSPGQIEQYF.

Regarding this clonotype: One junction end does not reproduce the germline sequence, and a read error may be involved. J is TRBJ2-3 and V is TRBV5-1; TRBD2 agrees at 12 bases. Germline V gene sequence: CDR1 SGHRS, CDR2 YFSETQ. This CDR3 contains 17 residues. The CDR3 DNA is TGTGCCAGCAGCTTGGCCGGAAGACTAGCGGGAGCGGATACGCAGTATTTT. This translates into CASSLAGRLAGADTQYF.

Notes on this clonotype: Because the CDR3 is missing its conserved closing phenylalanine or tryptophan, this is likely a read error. CDR3 loop: CASSRDRELYEQYS. CDR3 bases: TGTGCCTCCAGCCGGGACAGGGAACTTTACGAGCAGTACTCC. The chain combines TRBV5-4 with TRBJ2-7; TRBD1 matches 9 bases. V was clipped by 10 bases and J by 4 bases; unmatched bases: 12. The germline CDR1 and CDR2 sequences are SGHNT and YYREEE (reference sequence). The CDR3 length is 14 residues.

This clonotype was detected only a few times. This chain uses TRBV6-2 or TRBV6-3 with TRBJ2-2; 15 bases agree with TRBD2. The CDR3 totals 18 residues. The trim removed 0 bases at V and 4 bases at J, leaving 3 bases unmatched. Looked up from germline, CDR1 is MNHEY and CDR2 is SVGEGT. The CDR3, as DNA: TGTGCCAGCAGTTACTCGGGACTAGCGGGAGGAGGCACCGGGGAGCTGTTTTTT. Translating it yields CASSYSGLAGGGTGELFF.

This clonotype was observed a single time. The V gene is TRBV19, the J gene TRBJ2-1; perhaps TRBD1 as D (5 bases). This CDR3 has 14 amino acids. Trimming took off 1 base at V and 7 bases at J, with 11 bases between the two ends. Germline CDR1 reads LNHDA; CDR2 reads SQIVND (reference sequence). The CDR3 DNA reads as TGTGCCAGTAGTATAGGAGCCAGGGTGAATGAGCAGTTCTTC. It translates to CASSIGARVNEQFF. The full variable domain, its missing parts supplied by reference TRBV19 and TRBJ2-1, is DGGITQSPKYLFRKEGQNVTLSCEQNLNHDAMYWYRQDPGQGLRLIYYSQIVNDFQKGDIAEGYSVSREKKESFPLTVTSAQKNPTAFYLCASSIGARVNEQFFGPGTRLTVL.

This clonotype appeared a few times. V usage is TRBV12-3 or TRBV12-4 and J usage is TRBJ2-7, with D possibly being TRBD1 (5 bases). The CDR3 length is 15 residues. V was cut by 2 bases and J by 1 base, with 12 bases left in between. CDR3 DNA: TGTGCCAGCAGTTTATTAGCAGGGCCATCCTACGAGCAGTACTTC. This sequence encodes CASSLLAGPSYEQYF.

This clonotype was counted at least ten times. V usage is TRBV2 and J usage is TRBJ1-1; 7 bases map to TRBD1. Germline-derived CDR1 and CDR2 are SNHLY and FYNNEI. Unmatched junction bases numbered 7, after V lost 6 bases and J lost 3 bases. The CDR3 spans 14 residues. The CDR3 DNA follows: TGTGCCAGCAGCCAGGAGGACAGGTACACTGAAGCTTTCTTT. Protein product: CASSQEDRYTEAFF.

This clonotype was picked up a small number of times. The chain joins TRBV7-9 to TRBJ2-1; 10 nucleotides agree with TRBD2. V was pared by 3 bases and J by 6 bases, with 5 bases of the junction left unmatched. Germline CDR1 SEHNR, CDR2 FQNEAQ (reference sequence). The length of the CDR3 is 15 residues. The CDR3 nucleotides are TGTGCCAGCAGCTTTCTAGCGGGAGCCGGCAATGAGCAGTTCTTC. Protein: CASSFLAGAGNEQFF.

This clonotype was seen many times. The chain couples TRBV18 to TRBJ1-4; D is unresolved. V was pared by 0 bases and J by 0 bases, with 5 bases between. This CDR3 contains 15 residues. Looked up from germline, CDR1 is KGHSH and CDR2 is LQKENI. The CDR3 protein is CASSPPPATNEKLFF. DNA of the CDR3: TGTGCCAGCTCACCACCGCCTGCAACTAATGAAAAACTGTTTTTT.

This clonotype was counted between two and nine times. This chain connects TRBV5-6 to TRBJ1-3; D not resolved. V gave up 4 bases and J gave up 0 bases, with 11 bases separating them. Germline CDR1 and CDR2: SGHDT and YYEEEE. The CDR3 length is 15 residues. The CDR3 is CASSPWVFSGNTIYF. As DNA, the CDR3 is TGTGCCAGCAGCCCCTGGGTATTCTCTGGAAACACCATATATTTT.

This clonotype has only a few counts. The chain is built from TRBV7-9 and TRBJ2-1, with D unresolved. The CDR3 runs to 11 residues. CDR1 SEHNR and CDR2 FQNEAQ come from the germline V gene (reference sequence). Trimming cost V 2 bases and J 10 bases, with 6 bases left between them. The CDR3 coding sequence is TGTGCCAGCAGCTTAAGACCCGAGCAGTTCTTC. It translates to CASSLRPEQFF.

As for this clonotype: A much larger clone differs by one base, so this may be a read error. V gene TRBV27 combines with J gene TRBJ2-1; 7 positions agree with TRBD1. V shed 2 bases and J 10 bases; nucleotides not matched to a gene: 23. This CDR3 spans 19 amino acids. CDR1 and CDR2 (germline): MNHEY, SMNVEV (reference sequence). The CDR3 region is CASSLIGLPTGFSSYEQFF. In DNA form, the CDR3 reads TGTGCCAGCAGTTTAATAGGCTTACCGACAGGGTTCAGCTCCTACGAGCAGTTCTTC.

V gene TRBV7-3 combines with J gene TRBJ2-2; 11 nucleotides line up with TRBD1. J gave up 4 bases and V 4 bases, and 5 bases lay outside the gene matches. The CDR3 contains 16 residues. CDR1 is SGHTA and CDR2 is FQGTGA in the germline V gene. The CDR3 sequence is CASSSGGTGGTGELFF. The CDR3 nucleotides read TGTGCCAGCAGCTCTGGGGGGACAGGGGGCACCGGGGAGCTGTTTTTT.

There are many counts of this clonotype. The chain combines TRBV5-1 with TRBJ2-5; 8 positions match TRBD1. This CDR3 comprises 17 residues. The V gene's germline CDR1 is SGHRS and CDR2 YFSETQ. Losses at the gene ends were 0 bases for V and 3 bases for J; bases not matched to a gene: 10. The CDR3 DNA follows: TGCGCCAGCAGCTTGGTGTTCCAGGGGGCAGGGGAAGAGACCCAGTACTTC. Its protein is CASSLVFQGAGEETQYF. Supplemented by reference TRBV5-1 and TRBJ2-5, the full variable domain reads KAGVTQTPRYLIKTRGQQVTLSCSPISGHRSVSWYQQTPGQGLQFLFEYFSETQRNKGNFPGRFSGRQFSNSRSEMNVSTLELGDSALYLCASSLVFQGAGEETQYFGPGTRLLVL.

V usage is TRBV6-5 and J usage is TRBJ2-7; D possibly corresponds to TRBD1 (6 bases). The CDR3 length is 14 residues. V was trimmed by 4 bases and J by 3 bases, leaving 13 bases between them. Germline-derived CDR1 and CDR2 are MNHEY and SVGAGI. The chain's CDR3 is CASSLLGQLYEQYF. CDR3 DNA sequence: TGTGCCAGCAGTTTACTCGGACAGCTCTACGAGCAGTACTTC.

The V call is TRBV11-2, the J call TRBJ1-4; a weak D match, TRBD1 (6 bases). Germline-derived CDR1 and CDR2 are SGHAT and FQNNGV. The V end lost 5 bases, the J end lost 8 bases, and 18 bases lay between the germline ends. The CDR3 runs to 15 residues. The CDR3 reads CASSAGVGGEEKLFF. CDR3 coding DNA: TGTGCCAGCAGCGCGGGCGTGGGGGGCGAGGAAAAACTGTTTTTT. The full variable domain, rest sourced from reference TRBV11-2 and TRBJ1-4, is EAGVAQSPRYKIIEKRQSVAFWCNPISGHATLYWYQQILGQGPKLLIQFQNNGVVDDSQLPKDRFSAERLKGVDSTLKIQPAKLEDSAVYLCASSAGVGGEEKLFFGSGTQLSVL.

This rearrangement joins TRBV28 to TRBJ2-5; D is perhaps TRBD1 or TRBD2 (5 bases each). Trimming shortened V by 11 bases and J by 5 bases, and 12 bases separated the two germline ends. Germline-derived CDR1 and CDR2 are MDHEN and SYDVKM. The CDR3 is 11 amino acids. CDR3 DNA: TGTGCCCACGGGGCGGCTGAGACCCAGTACTTC. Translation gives CAHGAAETQYF.

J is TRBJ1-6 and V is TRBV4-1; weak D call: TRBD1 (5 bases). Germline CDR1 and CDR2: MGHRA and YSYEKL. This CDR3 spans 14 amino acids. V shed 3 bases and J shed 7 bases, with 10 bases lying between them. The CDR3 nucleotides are TGCGCCAGCAGCCAGTTAGGGGCGAATTCACCCCTCCACTTT. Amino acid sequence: CASSQLGANSPLHF.

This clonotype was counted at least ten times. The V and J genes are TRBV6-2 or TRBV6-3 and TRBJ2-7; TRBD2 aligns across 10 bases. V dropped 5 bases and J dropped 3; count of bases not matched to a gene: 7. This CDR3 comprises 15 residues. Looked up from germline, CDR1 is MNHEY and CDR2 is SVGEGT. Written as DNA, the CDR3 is TGTGCCAGCAGTACCTCTAGCGGGAGTAGCTACGAGCAGTACTTC. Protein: CASSTSSGSSYEQYF.

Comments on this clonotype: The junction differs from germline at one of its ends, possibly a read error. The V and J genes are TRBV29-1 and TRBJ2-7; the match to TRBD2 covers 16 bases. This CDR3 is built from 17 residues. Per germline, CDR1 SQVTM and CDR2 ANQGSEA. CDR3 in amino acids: CGVAAIPGLAGGEEQYF. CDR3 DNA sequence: TGCGGCGTTGCGGCAATACCGGGACTAGCGGGAGGGGAGGAGCAGTACTTC.